The entry below gives a single TCR beta chain sequence along with its context. Its target is unknown. Cultured CD4+ T-cell DNA underwent Oncomine TCR Beta short-read sequencing. Via MiXCR, TCRdb re-called the PCR reads, giving one row per CDR3 protein. The data show over 7,500 distinct CDR3 sequences, with roughly 55% seen just once and about 29% held by the top ten. These data are taken from a study of vaccination and CD4 T cells after COVID-19. This sample's treatment: 10-day PBMC culture with coronavirus spike peptide pools or control peptides (ViraFEST assay). Once cultured about 11 days, CD4+ T cells underwent isolation by negative selection. J lost 0 bases, V lost 2 bases, and 13 bases had no gene match. This CDR3 has 19 amino acids. Germline V gives CDR1 MNHEY, CDR2 SMNVEV (reference sequence). Study results and limitations: Reactive clone data from convalescent patients indicated a median of about 90% appearing only post-vaccination.

V and J are TRBV27 and TRBJ2-3; 8 bases map to TRBD2. The receptor was isolated from a human donor who had recovered from COVID-19. The specimen sequenced was CD4+ T cells from blood, cultured in vitro. This CDR3 reads CASSLLTGGGPMSTDTQYF. CDR3 DNA: TGTGCCAGCAGTTTACTCACGGGAGGGGGACCTATGAGCACAGATACGCAGTATTTT.